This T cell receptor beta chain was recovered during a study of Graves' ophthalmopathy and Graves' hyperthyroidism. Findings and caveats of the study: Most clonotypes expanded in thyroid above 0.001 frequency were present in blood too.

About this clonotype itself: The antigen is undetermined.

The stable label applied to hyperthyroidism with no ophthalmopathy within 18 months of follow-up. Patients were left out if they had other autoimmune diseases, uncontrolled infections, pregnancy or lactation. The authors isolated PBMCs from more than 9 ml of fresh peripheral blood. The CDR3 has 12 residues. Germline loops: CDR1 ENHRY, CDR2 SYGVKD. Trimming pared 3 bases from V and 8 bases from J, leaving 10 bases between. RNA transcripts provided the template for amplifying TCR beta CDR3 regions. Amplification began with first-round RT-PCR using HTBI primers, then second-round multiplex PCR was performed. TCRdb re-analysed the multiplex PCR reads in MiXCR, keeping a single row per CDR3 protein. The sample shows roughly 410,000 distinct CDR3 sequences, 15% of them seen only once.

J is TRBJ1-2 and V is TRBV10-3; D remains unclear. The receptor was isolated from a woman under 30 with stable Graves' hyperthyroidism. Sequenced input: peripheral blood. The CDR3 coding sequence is TGTGCCATCAGTGACGACCGGAGCGGCTACACCTTC. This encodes CAISDDRSGYTF.